The 19 T cell receptor beta chains reported below all come from one sample, sequenced in a study of cytomegalovirus exposure and HLA in healthy donors. 60 Vbeta and 13 Jbeta primers were used in PCR. Profiled with immunoSEQ multiplex PCR; TCRdb holds only in-frame clones, not every one. The table lists around 190,000 clones, more than 75% of them singletons, with roughly 1.5% in the top ten. The source material was PBMCs. These receptor sequences come from a woman between 45 and 65 years old in good health and CMV-seronegative.

In DNA form, the CDR3 reads TGTGCCAGCAGTGAGACAGGGGGTCCCAATCAGCCCCAGCATTTT. Translation: CASSETGGPNQPQHF. This sequence joins TRBV2 and TRBJ1-5; 9 nucleotides agree with TRBD1. There are 15 residues in the CDR3. Germline CDR1 is SNHLY and CDR2 is FYNNEI. Losses at the gene ends were 3 bases for V and 3 bases for J; bases not matched to a gene: 3.

This chain joins TRBV18 and TRBJ1-5, with D maybe TRBD1 (6 bases). V was trimmed by 3 bases and J by 7 bases, leaving 13 bases between them. The CDR3 has 14 residues. The germline CDR1 and CDR2 sequences are KGHSH and LQKENI. The DNA of the CDR3 is TGTGCCAGCTCACCGACCCGGGGGGGCCAGCCCCAGCATTTT. The encoded protein is CASSPTRGGQPQHF.

J is TRBJ2-1 and V is TRBV7-8, with 8 bases identical to TRBD1. CDR1 and CDR2 from the germline V gene are SGHVS and FQNEAQ. The CDR3 totals 14 residues. With 0 bases clipped from V and 7 bases from J, the junction kept 2 bases outside the gene matches. The CDR3 coding sequence is TGTGCCAGCAGCTTAGCCGGACAGGGAAATGAGCAGTTCTTC. It is translated as CASSLAGQGNEQFF.

This clone was counted once. This chain connects TRBV5-1 to TRBJ1-2; D uncertain. The CDR3 spans 14 residues. Germline CDR1 reads SGHRS; CDR2 reads YFSETQ. V was shortened by 1 base and J by 4 bases, with 11 bases between the two germline ends. CDR3 nucleotide sequence: TGCGCCAGCAGCTTGACAGTTTCGTTCTATGGCTACACCTTC. It encodes CASSLTVSFYGYTF.

The chain employs TRBV7-9 and TRBJ2-7; possible D gene TRBD1, 5 bases. Looked up from germline, CDR1 is SEHNR and CDR2 is FQNEAQ (reference sequence). The CDR3 is 13 amino acids. V shed 5 bases and J shed 1 base, with 9 bases lying between them. CDR3 sequence reads: CASSLDSSYEQYF. CDR3 DNA sequence: TGTGCCAGCAGCCTCGACAGTTCCTACGAGCAGTACTTC.

The chain has TRBV9 and TRBJ2-1; 11 positions agree with TRBD2. With V trimmed by 4 bases and J by 7 bases, 4 bases remained unmatched. This CDR3 region has 14 residues. In germline, CDR1 is SGDLS, CDR2 YYNGEE. The CDR3 DNA is TGTGCCAGCAGCTCGACTAGCGGGACGAATGAGCAGTTCTTC. Translated: CASSSTSGTNEQFF.

The rearrangement uses TRBV7-8 and TRBJ2-3; TRBD1 aligns across 8 bases. After removal of 4 bases from V and 0 bases from J, the junction contained 3 bases not matched to a gene. The CDR3 covers 15 residues. In germline, CDR1 is SGHVS, CDR2 FQNEAQ. Written as DNA, the CDR3 is TGTGCCAGCAGCTACCGGACAGGGAGCACAGATACGCAGTATTTT. The encoded protein is CASSYRTGSTDTQYF.

The chain combines TRBV19 with TRBJ2-2, with 8 positions matching TRBD2. V trimming: 6 bases; J trimming: 6 bases; junction bases outside the gene matches: 12. From germline, CDR1 is LNHDA and CDR2 SQIVND (reference sequence). The CDR3 runs 16 residues. CDR3 loop: CASRPPGLGLSGELFF. The DNA for the CDR3 is TGTGCCAGTAGACCCCCGGGACTAGGACTTTCCGGGGAGCTGTTTTTT.

The J gene is TRBJ2-5, the V gene TRBV7-3; 7 bases map to TRBD2. The germline gives CDR1 SGHTA, CDR2 FQGTGA. The CDR3 has 13 residues. The J segment lost 5 bases and the V segment lost 0 bases, leaving 0 bases of the junction unmatched. CDR3 nucleotides: TGTGCCAGCAGCTTAACAGCGGGGGAGACCCAGTACTTC. Protein product: CASSLTAGETQYF.

The chain combines TRBV6-5 with TRBJ2-1; D possibly corresponds to TRBD2 (7 bases). There are 14 residues in the CDR3. CDR1 and CDR2 from the germline V gene are MNHEY and SVGAGI. V dropped 6 bases and J dropped 2 bases, with 11 bases sitting between them. The CDR3 DNA sequence: TGTGCCAGCAGCAGGCGGGGGCCCTACAATGAGCAGTTCTTC. This gives the protein CASSRRGPYNEQFF.

This sequence joins TRBV7-8 and TRBJ1-1, with 8 bases identical to TRBD1. This CDR3 contains 16 residues. Trimming cost V 5 bases and J 1 base; bases outside gene matches: 9. Germline CDR1 SGHVS, CDR2 FQNEAQ. This CDR3 is CASSHKLGQGNTEAFF. DNA of the CDR3: TGTGCCAGCAGCCATAAGCTCGGACAGGGGAACACTGAAGCTTTCTTT.

V usage is TRBV28 and J usage is TRBJ2-2, with a weak D call TRBD1 (5 bases). Germline CDR1 and CDR2: MDHEN and SYDVKM. The CDR3 runs to 15 residues. Trimming cost V 6 bases and J 5 bases, with 16 bases left between them. This CDR3 is CASSPGLGLTGELFF. CDR3 DNA: TGTGCCAGCAGCCCAGGGCTAGGGTTGACCGGGGAGCTGTTTTTT. Together with reference TRBV28 and TRBJ2-2, the CDR3 gives the full variable domain: DVKVTQSSRYLVKRTGEKVFLECVQDMDHENMFWYRQDPGLGLRLIYFSYDVKMKEKGDIPEGYSVSREKKERFSLILESASTNQTSMYLCASSPGLGLTGELFFGEGSRLTVL.

CDR3 sequence (DNA): TGTGCCAGCAGCTCCTTCGGGGGTAATCAGCCCCAGCATTTT. Residues: CASSSFGGNQPQHF. V gene TRBV11-2 combines with J gene TRBJ1-5; a possible D gene is TRBD1 (5 bases). The germline V gene has CDR1 SGHAT and CDR2 FQNNGV. Trimming left V 4 bases short and J 4 bases short, with 11 bases between. The CDR3 consists of 14 residues.

This chain uses TRBV7-2 with TRBJ2-7; 9 bases agree with TRBD1. Germline CDR1 and CDR2: SGHTA and FQGNSA. The CDR3 contains 15 residues. Unmatched junction bases numbered 6, after V lost 3 bases and J lost 3 bases. The CDR3 DNA follows: TGTGCCAGCAGCTTTACCGGGACAGGGAACTACGAGCAGTACTTC. Encoded protein: CASSFTGTGNYEQYF.

In its sample, this clone was seen once. The chain carries TRBV19 and TRBJ2-5; maybe TRBD1 (6 bases). Trimming stripped 6 bases from V and 5 bases from J, with 16 bases between. This CDR3 is built from 14 residues. Germline lookup yields CDR1 LNHDA and CDR2 SQIVND (reference sequence). CDR3 nucleotide sequence: TGTGCCAGTAGCGAGAGGGGGAGCGTTGAGACCCAGTACTTC. It yields the protein CASSERGSVETQYF.

This clone was observed many times. The chain employs TRBV5-6 and TRBJ1-4; 7 nucleotides match TRBD1. Germline CDR1 reads SGHDT; CDR2 reads YYEEEE. J lost 4 bases, V lost 0 bases, and 9 bases had no gene match. CDR3 length: 17 residues. In DNA, the CDR3 is TGTGCCAGCAGCTTGGGACAGGGACAAACGATTAATGAAAAACTGTTTTTT. Protein product: CASSLGQGQTINEKLFF.

The sample holds a few counts of this clone. This chain uses TRBV29-1 with TRBJ1-1; D gene unclear. Germline lookup yields CDR1 SQVTM and CDR2 ANQGSEA. The CDR3 runs 11 residues. Between the trimmed V and J ends, which lost 7 bases and 7 bases, there was a span of 13 bases. The CDR3 DNA reads as TGCAGCGGTTCCCTGGGGAGTGAAGCTTTCTTT. Protein product: CSGSLGSEAFF.

The V gene is TRBV5-1, the J gene TRBJ2-7; a weak D match, TRBD1 (6 bases). In germline, CDR1 is SGHRS, CDR2 YFSETQ. Trimming removed 0 bases from V and 3 bases from J, with 13 bases in between. The CDR3 contains 15 residues. The chain's CDR3 is CASSLETGSFYEQYF. The CDR3 DNA reads TGCGCCAGCAGCTTGGAAACAGGGTCCTTCTACGAGCAGTACTTC.

The genes are TRBV7-2 and TRBJ2-1, with TRBD1 matching over 8 bases. CDR1 and CDR2 (germline): SGHTA, FQGNSA. This CDR3 spans 12 amino acids. V lost 6 bases, J lost 10 bases, and 5 bases stayed unmatched. The CDR3 DNA reads as TGTGCCAGCAGTTGGACAGGGTGGGAGCAGTTCTTC. This gives the protein CASSWTGWEQFF.